This TCR beta chain stems from a study of control samples from healthy donors and cancer patients. Repertoires were generated with immunoSEQ multiplex PCR, while TCRdb's copy carries only in-frame clones and drops some. Of 150,000 to 200,000 clones listed, about 87% were seen once; the top ten hold around 11%. The sequenced sample was blood. The receptor was derived from a man aged 30 to 39 in good health.

The CDR3 nucleotides read TGCGCCAGCAGCTGGGGGGCAGGGGCCTCATCTGGAAACACCATATATTTT. Translation gives CASSWGAGASSGNTIYF. The chain employs TRBV5-1 and TRBJ1-3, with a tentative D call TRBD1 (6 bases). Germline V gene sequence: CDR1 SGHRS, CDR2 YFSETQ. The CDR3 length is 17 residues. V lost 3 bases, J lost 1 base, and 17 bases lay in between. Supplemented by reference TRBV5-1 and TRBJ1-3, the full variable domain reads KAGVTQTPRYLIKTRGQQVTLSCSPISGHRSVSWYQQTPGQGLQFLFEYFSETQRNKGNFPGRFSGRQFSNSRSEMNVSTLELGDSALYLCASSWGAGASSGNTIYFGEGSWLTVV.